This TCR beta chain was sequenced for a study of cytomegalovirus exposure and HLA in healthy donors. Study-level results: One later analysis reportedly identified an Asian-associated ancestry cluster that showed fewer N-insertions than the roughly 640-donor mean.

The PCR employed 60 Vbeta primers together with 13 Jbeta primers. The protocol was immunoSEQ multiplex PCR, while the TCRdb copy is restricted to in-frame clones and leaves out a portion. The sample has under 200,000 clones, 79% seen once. This clone came up a few times. The antigen is unknown. CDR3 length equals 16 residues. CDR1 is SGHVS, CDR2 FQNEAQ, per germline. V lost 4 bases and J lost 2; bases outside the gene matches: 11. This chain connects TRBV7-8 to TRBJ2-7, with TRBD1 identical over 7 bases. The receptor was derived from a woman aged 45 to 65 in good health and CMV-seronegative. The specimen was PBMCs. The CDR3 coding sequence is TGTGCCAGCAGCTCCCACCTACCGACAGGGACCTACGAGCAGTACTTC. It codes for CASSSHLPTGTYEQYF.